A single sample is the source of the 21 T cell receptor beta chains below, sequenced in a study of CD8+CD57+ T cells in acquired aplastic anemia. Genomic DNA constituted the template upon which TCR beta VDJ and CDR3 profiling was performed. TCRdb re-called the reads with MiXCR, one entry per CDR3 protein. The table includes about 64,000 distinct CDR3 sequences, less than 65% detected once. Sequencing used sorted CD4+, CD8+, or CD8+CD57+ T cells (not recorded which) from PBMCs. Receptors were obtained from a human donor in good health, serving as a control.

The gene calls are TRBV7-3 and TRBJ2-1, with 8 bases that match TRBD1. Germline values: CDR1 SGHTA, CDR2 FQGTGA. The CDR3 runs 15 residues. The J segment lost 8 bases and the V segment lost 5 bases, leaving 11 bases of the junction unmatched. The DNA of the CDR3 is TGTGCCAGCAGCCATGGACAGGGCGGGGCTGATGAGCAGTTCTTC. Translation: CASSHGQGGADEQFF.

This clonotype came up many times. The V and J genes are TRBV6-1 and TRBJ2-7, with 12 bases fitting TRBD1. Trimming removed 1 base from V and 6 bases from J; junction bases left unmatched: 4. The germline V gene has CDR1 MNHNS and CDR2 SASEGT. There are 15 residues in the CDR3. CDR3 amino acids: CASSEGGTGGVEQYF. The CDR3 bases are TGTGCCAGCAGTGAAGGGGGGACAGGGGGCGTCGAGCAGTACTTC.

The chain joins TRBV24-1 to TRBJ2-3, with D possibly being TRBD2 (7 bases). Trimming stripped 7 bases from V and 4 bases from J, with 17 bases between. Germline V gene sequence: CDR1 KGHDR, CDR2 SFDVKD. The CDR3 is made up of 15 amino acids. As DNA, the CDR3 is TGTGCCACCAGAAAGGGGGGAGGGACGGCAGATACGCAGTATTTT. Encoded protein: CATRKGGGTADTQYF.

The V call is TRBV10-3, the J call TRBJ1-1; D gene ambiguous. The CDR3 totals 13 residues. V gave up 1 base and J gave up 3 bases, with 6 bases separating them. Per the germline V gene, CDR1 is ENHRY and CDR2 is SYGVKD. The DNA of the CDR3 is TGTGCCATCAGTGAGTTTGAGGACACTGAAGCTTTCTTT. Translating gives CAISEFEDTEAFF.

V usage is TRBV20-1 and J usage is TRBJ2-7; 12 nucleotides align to TRBD1. Germline loops: CDR1 DFQATT, CDR2 SNEGSKA (reference sequence). V gave up 0 bases and J gave up 4 bases; unmatched junction bases: 4. This CDR3 comprises 15 residues. This CDR3 is CSARDQGQGAYEQYF. The CDR3 DNA reads as TGCAGTGCTAGAGATCAGGGACAGGGGGCTTACGAGCAGTACTTC.

This clonotype came up many times. CDR3 amino acids: CASSFPGGREYF. The CDR3 nucleotides are TGTGCCAGCAGCTTCCCTGGGGGGCGAGAGTACTTC. The chain uses TRBV11-2 and TRBJ2-7; tentatively, D is TRBD1 or TRBD2 (6 bases each). CDR1 is SGHAT, CDR2 FQNNGV, per germline. V was shortened by 3 bases and J by 11 bases, with 14 bases between the two germline ends. CDR3 size: 12 residues. The variable domain in full, completed from reference TRBV11-2 and TRBJ2-7, reads EAGVAQSPRYKIIEKRQSVAFWCNPISGHATLYWYQQILGQGPKLLIQFQNNGVVDDSQLPKDRFSAERLKGVDSTLKIQPAKLEDSAVYLCASSFPGGREYFGPGTRLTVT.

J is TRBJ1-3 and V is TRBV19; 11 positions agree with TRBD1. CDR3 length: 16 residues. J lost 1 base, V lost 4 bases, and 3 bases had no gene match. Germline CDR1 reads LNHDA; CDR2 reads SQIVND (reference sequence). The CDR3 DNA follows: TGTGCCAGTAGTACCGGACAGGGGGCGTCTGGAAACACCATATATTTT. Residues: CASSTGQGASGNTIYF.

This clonotype turned up a few times. V and J are TRBV27 and TRBJ1-6; TRBD1 is a possible D gene (5 bases). Germline assignment: CDR1 MNHEY and CDR2 SMNVEV (reference sequence). The CDR3 is made up of 16 amino acids. With 3 bases removed from V and 10 bases from J, the gap between germline ends came to 19 bases. CDR3 DNA: TGTGCCAGCAGTTTTTCGGCAGGGAGCCCGGGATCACCCCTCCACTTT. As protein: CASSFSAGSPGSPLHF.

The chain carries TRBV3-1 and TRBJ1-5; D gene unclear. Germline CDR1 is LGHDT and CDR2 is YNNKEL (reference sequence). Trimming shortened V by 1 base and J by 6 bases, and 13 bases separated the two germline ends. There are 15 residues in the CDR3. The CDR3 loop reads CASSQVFGYSQPQHF. The CDR3 DNA sequence: TGTGCCAGCAGCCAAGTGTTCGGGTACAGTCAGCCCCAGCATTTT.

About this clonotype: A much larger clone lies one base from this, so it may be a read error. This rearrangement joins TRBV28 to TRBJ2-5, with 8 bases matching TRBD1. The CDR3 consists of 16 residues. V gave up 5 bases and J gave up 2 bases; unmatched junction bases: 10. In germline, CDR1 is MDHEN, CDR2 SYDVKM. The CDR3: CASSPPGQGDQETQYF. The DNA for the CDR3 is TGTGCCAGCAGTCCCCCCGGACAGGGAGATCAAGAGACCCAGTACTTC.

V is TRBV20-1 and J is TRBJ2-7; D unresolved. Germline-derived CDR1 and CDR2 are DFQATT and SNEGSKA (reference sequence). CDR3 length equals 11 residues. The chain's CDR3 is CSLRWRNEQYF. CDR3 in DNA: TGCAGCCTCCGGTGGCGCAACGAGCAGTACTTC.

The V and J genes are TRBV10-2 and TRBJ2-5; D perhaps matches TRBD1 (5 bases). V lost 5 bases to trimming and J lost 3 bases, with 7 bases between them. Germline CDR1 and CDR2: WSHSY and SAAADI. This CDR3 has 12 amino acids. The CDR3 here is CASSLQEETQYF. CDR3 in DNA: TGCGCCAGCAGTCTACAGGAAGAGACCCAGTACTTC.

This clonotype was picked up many times. The chain uses TRBV18 and TRBJ1-5, with unresolved D. The CDR3 is made up of 15 amino acids. V was cut by 3 bases and J by 3 bases, with 12 bases left in between. The V gene's germline CDR1 is KGHSH and CDR2 LQKENI. In DNA, the CDR3 is TGTGCCAGCTCACCCCCACTACCGAACAATCAGCCCCAGCATTTT. Its protein is CASSPPLPNNQPQHF.

The chain recombines TRBV5-1 with TRBJ1-2, with D tentatively TRBD1 (6 bases). Germline lookup yields CDR1 SGHRS and CDR2 YFSETQ. V was trimmed by 0 bases and J by 8 bases, leaving 14 bases between them. This CDR3 has 14 residues. The CDR3 DNA reads TGCGCCAGCAGCTTGGGAGGGGGATACAGCGGCTACACCTTC. Its protein is CASSLGGGYSGYTF.

The CDR3 DNA reads TGTGCCACCAGTGATTTACTGGCAGATAATTCACCCCTCCACTTT. Amino acid sequence: CATSDLLADNSPLHF. The chain recombines TRBV24-1 with TRBJ1-6; D is unclear. The CDR3 consists of 15 residues. V was pared by 1 base and J by 5 bases, with 8 bases between. From germline, CDR1 is KGHDR and CDR2 SFDVKD.

This clonotype was detected ten times or more. This chain connects TRBV6-5 to TRBJ1-1; no firm D call. This CDR3 region has 13 residues. Trimming left V 3 bases short and J 4 bases short, with 9 bases between. Germline lookup yields CDR1 MNHEY and CDR2 SVGAGI. CDR3 protein: CASSYSEGTEAFF. For the CDR3, the DNA is TGTGCCAGCAGTTATTCGGAAGGCACTGAAGCTTTCTTT.

The J gene is TRBJ1-1, the V gene TRBV5-1; D remains unclear. Germline CDR1 reads SGHRS; CDR2 reads YFSETQ. This CDR3 is 13 amino acids long. The V and J ends lost 0 bases and 5 bases respectively, with 8 bases between them. The DNA of the CDR3 is TGCGCCAGCAGCTTGGGAGGTGAAACTGAAGCTTTCTTT. Its translation is CASSLGGETEAFF.

The chain joins TRBV7-2 to TRBJ2-1, with D tentatively TRBD2 (5 bases). Per germline, CDR1 SGHTA and CDR2 FQGNSA. The CDR3 has 11 residues. V was shortened by 5 bases and J by 10 bases, with 9 bases between the two germline ends. CDR3 protein: CASSPGREQFF. In DNA form, the CDR3 reads TGTGCCAGCAGCCCGGGGAGAGAGCAGTTCTTC.

This chain joins TRBV15 and TRBJ2-5; D is perhaps TRBD2 (6 bases). The V and J ends lost 3 bases and 2 bases respectively, with 16 bases between them. The germline CDR1 and CDR2 sequences are LNHNV and YYDKDF (reference sequence). CDR3 length: 16 amino acids. The CDR3 DNA reads as TGTGCCACCAGCAGGGCCCTTAGCGGAAATCAAGAGACCCAGTACTTC. The encoded protein is CATSRALSGNQETQYF.

A note on this clonotype: Relative to the germline gene, one junction end is altered; a read error may explain this. The chain couples TRBV15 to TRBJ2-7; D not certain. Germline V gene sequence: CDR1 LNHNV, CDR2 YYDKDF (reference sequence). CDR3 length: 13 residues. The CDR3 is CATSIPTKNEQCF. CDR3 coding DNA: TGTGCCACCAGCATACCCACGAAGAACGAGCAGTGCTTC.

On this clonotype itself: One junction end disagrees with the germline gene, perhaps due to a read error. The chain uses TRBV29-1 and TRBJ1-3; D is uncertain. The CDR3 has 11 amino acids. The germline CDR1 and CDR2 sequences are SQVTM and ANQGSEA. As DNA, the CDR3 is TGCAGCGTTGAATCGGGAAACATCATATATTTT. Its translation: CSVESGNIIYF.